Sequencing of this T cell receptor beta chain was carried out in a study of cytotoxic CD8 clonotypes in ibrutinib-treated CLL. Study-wide findings and caveats: Higher clonality was seen at ibrutinib response and a return toward baseline at progression.

On this clone: What it recognizes is unknown.

Libraries were prepared by immunoSEQ multiplex PCR; TCRdb keeps only in-frame clonotypes and omits some of them. The data hold around 330,000 clones, with 67% observed a single time. This CDR3 spans 14 amino acids. Germline lookup yields CDR1 MNHEY and CDR2 SVGAGI. Trimming cost V 0 bases and J 1 base, with 6 bases left between them. The rearrangement links TRBV6-5 to TRBJ1-2; no clear D. The sample consisted of PBMCs, taken after 36 months of ibrutinib treatment. The clonotype originates from a human donor with chronic lymphocytic leukemia. CDR3 DNA sequence: TGTGCCAGCAGTTACTCGCCAAATAACTATGGCTACACCTTC. Protein product: CASSYSPNNYGYTF.